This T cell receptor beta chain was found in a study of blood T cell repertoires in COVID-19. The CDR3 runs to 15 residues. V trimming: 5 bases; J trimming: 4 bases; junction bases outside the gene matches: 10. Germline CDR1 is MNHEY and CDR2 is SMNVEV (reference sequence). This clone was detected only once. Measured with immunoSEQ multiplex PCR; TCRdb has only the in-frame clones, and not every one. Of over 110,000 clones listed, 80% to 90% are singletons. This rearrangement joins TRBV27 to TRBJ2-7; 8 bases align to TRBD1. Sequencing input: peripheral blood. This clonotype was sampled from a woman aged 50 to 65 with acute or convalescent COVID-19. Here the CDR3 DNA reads TGTGCCAGCAGTATCAGGGGGCCCGTAGGGTACGAGCAGTACTTC. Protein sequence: CASSIRGPVGYEQYF.